These T cell receptor beta chains were read from a single sample in a study of cytotoxic CD8 clonotypes in ibrutinib-treated CLL. Libraries were prepared by immunoSEQ multiplex PCR; TCRdb keeps only in-frame clonotypes and omits some of them. Of 200,000 or so clones listed, 60% to 80% were seen once; the top ten hold approximately 6.3%. The starting material was PBMCs, obtained after 12 months of ibrutinib treatment. These TCRs come from a human donor with chronic lymphocytic leukemia. The CDR3 runs from the conserved cysteine through the conserved F or W. Each record gives: J gene, V gene, clone size, D gene, CDR3 protein, CDR3 DNA. The D gene is left open where the match is weak. Clone size, where shown, is once, few, many, or a class for clones that have expanded.

J: TRBJ1-4
V: TRBV6-5
size: NA
D: NA
CDR3: CASSYGGGDEKLFF
DNA: TGTGCCAGCAGTTACGGGGGAGGAGATGAAAAACTGTTTTTT

J: TRBJ1-2
V: TRBV27
size: once
D: TRBD1
CDR3: CASSLAPRQGANYGYTF
DNA: TGTGCCAGCAGTCTAGCCCCACGACAGGGGGCTAACTATGGCTACACCTTC

J: TRBJ2-5
V: TRBV30
size: NA
D: TRBD1
CDR3: CASLDRGRETQYF
DNA: TGTGCCTCCTTGGACAGGGGGCGAGAGACCCAGTACTTC

J: TRBJ2-1
V: TRBV4-2
size: few
D: TRBD2
CDR3: CASSQDRASGGRRDEQFF
DNA: TGTGCCAGCAGCCAAGATCGGGCTAGCGGGGGGCGCAGGGATGAGCAGTTCTTC

J: TRBJ2-7
V: TRBV4-2
size: once
D: NA
CDR3: CASSQASGYEQYF
DNA: TGTGCCAGCAGCCAAGCCAGCGGTTACGAGCAGTACTTC

J: TRBJ2-7
V: TRBV2
size: once
D: NA
CDR3: CASSSGALSGQYF
DNA: TGTGCCAGCAGTTCAGGGGCCCTATCGGGGCAGTACTTC

J: TRBJ1-3
V: TRBV25-1
size: NA
D: NA
CDR3: CASSEYSPGGNTIYF
DNA: TGTGCCAGCAGTGAATATAGTCCGGGGGGAAACACCATATATTTT

J: TRBJ2-5
V: TRBV5-1
size: NA
D: NA
CDR3: CASSSHGAGARETQYF
DNA: TGCGCCAGCAGCTCCCACGGCGCGGGGGCGAGAGAGACCCAGTACTTC

J: TRBJ1-1
V: TRBV11-2
size: NA
D: NA
CDR3: CASSLDRQLPTFF
DNA: TGTGCCAGCAGCTTAGATCGGCAGTTGCCGACTTTCTTT

J: TRBJ1-2
V: TRBV7-3
size: once
D: NA
CDR3: CASSLTTPPMGGYTF
DNA: TGTGCCAGCAGCTTAACGACTCCCCCGATGGGGGGCTACACCTTC

J: TRBJ1-2
V: TRBV5-1
size: NA
D: NA
CDR3: CASSLRQGQDGYTF
DNA: TGCGCCAGCAGCTTGCGGCAGGGCCAAGATGGCTACACCTTC

J: TRBJ1-2
V: TRBV7-2
size: few
D: TRBD1
CDR3: CASSPRDRGRPDGYTF
DNA: TGTGCCAGCAGCCCAAGGGACAGGGGGCGCCCGGATGGCTACACCTTC

J: TRBJ1-6
V: TRBV10-3
size: NA
D: NA
CDR3: CAISEGVYSPLHF
DNA: TGTGCCATCAGTGAGGGGGTTTACTCACCCCTCCACTTT

J: TRBJ2-3
V: TRBV6-1
size: few
D: TRBD2
CDR3: CASILAVVTDTQYF
DNA: TGTGCCAGCATTCTAGCGGTGGTCACAGATACGCAGTATTTT